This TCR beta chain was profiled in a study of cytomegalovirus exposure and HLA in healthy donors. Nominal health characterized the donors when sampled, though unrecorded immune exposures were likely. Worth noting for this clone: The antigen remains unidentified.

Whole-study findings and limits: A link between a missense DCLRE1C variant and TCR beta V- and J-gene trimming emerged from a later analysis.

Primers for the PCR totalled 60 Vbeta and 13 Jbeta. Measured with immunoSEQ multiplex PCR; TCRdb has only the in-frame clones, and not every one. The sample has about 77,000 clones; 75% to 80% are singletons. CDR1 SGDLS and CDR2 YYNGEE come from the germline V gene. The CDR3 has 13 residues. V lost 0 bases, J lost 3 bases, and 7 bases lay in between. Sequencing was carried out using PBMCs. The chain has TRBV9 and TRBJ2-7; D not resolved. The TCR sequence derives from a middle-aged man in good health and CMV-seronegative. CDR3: CASSVGPRYEQYF. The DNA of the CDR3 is TGTGCCAGCAGCGTAGGGCCCCGCTACGAGCAGTACTTC.